The clone carrying this T cell receptor (beta chain) showed up just a few times. These data are taken from a study of blood T cell repertoires in COVID-19. Study details: Spain, Italy and the United States supplied samples that represented acute and convalescent COVID-19. Sample material is recorded as cDNA or gDNA derived from T cells, B-cell-depleted T cells, or PBMCs.

CDR3 size: 17 residues. Trimming removed 1 base from V and 0 bases from J, with 10 bases in between. The germline V gene has CDR1 SGHAT and CDR2 FQNNGV. Authors' analysis steps: For nucleated cells, counts were estimated from reference gene primer amplification. The data were produced by immunoSEQ multiplex PCR, yet TCRdb's version contains in-frame clones alone and is incomplete. V and J calls and clone size are copied from that table; D and trimming were computed from the DNA. The sample contains 150,000 or so clones, around 85% of which appear only once. The clonotype originates from a human donor with acute or convalescent COVID-19. The donor label of this sample is uncertain. The chain has TRBV11-2 and TRBJ1-6; D is uncertain. Sequencing was carried out using peripheral blood. CDR3 sequence reads: CASSLVSGSSYNSPLHF. The CDR3 nucleotides are TGTGCCAGCAGCTTAGTTTCCGGGAGCTCCTATAATTCACCCCTCCACTTT.